These 24 T cell receptor beta chains were sequenced from one sample in a study of STAT3 mutations in large granular lymphocyte leukemia. Using immunoSEQ multiplex PCR, the repertoire was profiled, and TCRdb retains in-frame clones only, with some absent. The sample lists around 33,000 clones; 65% to 80% were seen once. Whole-study findings and limits: At least one immunodominant TCR beta clonotype appeared in every T-cell large granular lymphocyte leukemia patient.

Antigens for these TCRs are unknown. Sequencing used peripheral blood mononuclear cells. These receptors were collected from a woman in her 50s with T-cell large granular lymphocyte leukemia. Some clones in this sample may be carry-over from other donors' samples.

This chain joins TRBV27 and TRBJ1-2; D gene uncertain. V lost 1 base to trimming and J lost 2 bases, with 11 bases between them. This CDR3 is built from 15 residues. CDR1 MNHEY and CDR2 SMNVEV come from the germline V gene (reference sequence). DNA for the CDR3: TGTGCCAGCAGTTTATTGGGTCCGGGGAACTATGGCTACACCTTC. It encodes CASSLLGPGNYGYTF.

The CDR3 loop reads CASSPGQGGQETQYF. Here the CDR3 DNA reads TGTGCCAGCTCACCGGGACAGGGGGGACAAGAGACCCAGTACTTC. The V and J genes are TRBV18 and TRBJ2-5; the match to TRBD1 covers 11 bases. Trimming removed 3 bases from V and 2 bases from J; junction bases left unmatched: 2. Germline CDR1 reads KGHSH; CDR2 reads LQKENI. The CDR3 has 15 amino acids.

The V gene is TRBV4-1, the J gene TRBJ2-7; D gene unclear. V lost 3 bases and J lost 2, with 14 bases in between. The CDR3 has 15 amino acids. Germline assignment: CDR1 MGHRA and CDR2 YSYEKL. The CDR3 spells CASSQTNSPPYEQYF. CDR3 bases: TGCGCCAGCAGCCAGACAAACAGTCCTCCCTACGAGCAGTACTTC.

The chain recombines TRBV18 with TRBJ2-3; 11 nucleotides line up with TRBD2. The V gene's germline CDR1 is KGHSH and CDR2 LQKENI. The CDR3 covers 17 residues. Trimming removed 2 bases from V and 5 bases from J; junction bases left unmatched: 9. In nucleotides, the CDR3 is TGTGCCAGCTCACCAATTTTAGCGGGAGGGCTTGGAGATACGCAGTATTTT. Encoded protein: CASSPILAGGLGDTQYF.

The chain carries TRBV4-3 and TRBJ2-3, with D maybe TRBD2 (6 bases). The V gene's germline CDR1 is LGHNA and CDR2 YSLEER. CDR3 length: 15 residues. V gave up 1 base and J gave up 2 bases, with 10 bases separating them. In nucleotides, the CDR3 is TGCGCCAGCAGCCAAGCTAGCGCGCACACAGATACGCAGTATTTT. Translated: CASSQASAHTDTQYF.

This chain joins TRBV30 and TRBJ1-5; 7 bases fit TRBD1. Germline CDR1 and CDR2: GTSNPN and SVGIG (reference sequence). V lost 5 bases, J lost 4 bases, and 5 bases stayed unmatched. The CDR3 consists of 13 residues. This chain's CDR3 is CAWGGTVNQPQHF. In DNA, the CDR3 is TGTGCCTGGGGGGGGACAGTAAATCAGCCCCAGCATTTT.

This clone was picked up one time. This sequence joins TRBV21-1 and TRBJ2-7; whether TRBD2, the table's D call, matches the DNA was not checked. TRBV21-1 is a listed pseudogene. The CDR3 consists of 17 residues. The DNA for the CDR3 is TGTGCCAGCAGCAAAGAGGAGACTAGCGGGAGGGCGGACGAGCAGTACTTC. This codes for CASSKEETSGRADEQYF.

The chain has TRBV7-2 and TRBJ2-1; the D gene is possibly TRBD1 (6 bases). V dropped 5 bases and J dropped 4 bases, with 15 bases sitting between them. This CDR3 region has 15 residues. Germline V lookup: CDR1 SGHTA, CDR2 FQGNSA. The CDR3 DNA is TGTGCCAGCAGCCGATCCCAGGGGCGATACAATGAGCAGTTCTTC. Translated, it gives CASSRSQGRYNEQFF.

The gene calls are TRBV28 and TRBJ2-2; TRBD2 is a possible D gene (6 bases). Germline V lookup: CDR1 MDHEN, CDR2 SYDVKM. The CDR3 totals 14 residues. Trimming removed 5 bases at V and 3 bases at J, with 10 bases between. The CDR3 loop reads CASSTTGDTGELFF. The CDR3 DNA reads as TGTGCCAGCAGTACCACGGGGGACACCGGGGAGCTGTTTTTT.

Only a few counts were recorded for this clone. The chain employs TRBV18 and TRBJ1-4; unclear D gene. The V and J ends lost 7 bases and 0 bases respectively, with 6 bases between them. Germline CDR1 is KGHSH and CDR2 is LQKENI. CDR3 length: 13 amino acids. The chain's CDR3 is CASCTTTNEKLFF. Here the CDR3 DNA reads TGTGCCAGCTGTACAACAACTAATGAAAAACTGTTTTTT.

The J gene is TRBJ2-5, the V gene TRBV18; the match to TRBD2 covers 8 bases. Germline CDR1 KGHSH, CDR2 LQKENI. The junction had 8 bases not matched to a gene; V was cut back by 3 bases and J by 2 bases. CDR3 length equals 16 residues. The CDR3 DNA reads TGTGCCAGCTCACCCCTCGGGAGGGTAGGTCAAGAGACCCAGTACTTC. As protein: CASSPLGRVGQETQYF.

The chain has TRBV7-4 and TRBJ2-7; no reliable D call. The germline gives CDR1 SGHVT, CDR2 SQSDAQ. Trimming pared 5 bases from V and 5 bases from J, leaving 16 bases between. CDR3 length equals 14 residues. CDR3 nucleotide sequence: TGTGCCAGCAGCCCCGAGGCGGCGGCGGACGAGCAGTACTTC. Residues: CASSPEAAADEQYF.

The V call is TRBV5-4, the J call TRBJ2-5; no clear D gene. Trimming removed 9 bases from V and 1 base from J, with 13 bases in between. CDR1 and CDR2 (germline): SGHNT, YYREEE (reference sequence). The CDR3 runs 13 residues. The CDR3 nucleotides are TGTGCCACCCAGGTCCCGACCCAAGAGACCCAGTACTTC. It specifies CATQVPTQETQYF.

The chain combines TRBV9 with TRBJ2-6, with a tentative D call TRBD2 (7 bases). The CDR3 is 18 amino acids. Germline V gene data show CDR1 as SGDLS and CDR2 as YYNGEE. The germline V and J ends were trimmed by 4 bases and 4 bases, with 21 bases remaining between them. The CDR3 spells CASSTRGPGAGGANVLTF. CDR3 nucleotide sequence: TGTGCCAGCAGCACGCGGGGGCCAGGGGCAGGAGGGGCCAACGTCCTGACTTTC.

This clone was detected only once. J is TRBJ2-3 and V is TRBV18; TRBD1 matches 7 bases. CDR3 length: 15 amino acids. J gave up 3 bases and V 5 bases, and 8 bases lay outside the gene matches. Germline values: CDR1 KGHSH, CDR2 LQKENI. The CDR3 DNA reads TGTGCCAGCTCAGCCCGGGACAGCCGGACAGATACGCAGTATTTT. Translating it yields CASSARDSRTDTQYF.

In this sample, this clone turned up a few times. The rearrangement links TRBV5-1 to TRBJ1-2; weak D call: TRBD1 (5 bases). The CDR3 spans 13 residues. The V and J ends lost 0 bases and 8 bases respectively, with 11 bases between them. Germline V gene data show CDR1 as SGHRS and CDR2 as YFSETQ. CDR3 coding DNA: TGCGCCAGCAGCTTGGAAGGGACGAGCGGCTACACCTTC. It encodes CASSLEGTSGYTF.

This rearrangement joins TRBV6-5 to TRBJ2-7; the match to TRBD2 covers 7 bases. The CDR3 totals 14 residues. Trimming cost V 0 bases and J 7 bases; bases outside gene matches: 6. Germline V CDR1 and CDR2: MNHEY, SVGAGI. CDR3 protein: CASSYSGGEREQYF. In nucleotides, the CDR3 is TGTGCCAGCAGTTACTCTGGGGGGGAGCGGGAGCAGTACTTC.

In this sample, this clone turned up once. The CDR3 here is CASSFSLPSSYNEQFF. CDR3 coding DNA: TGCGCCAGCAGCTTTTCTCTACCCAGCTCCTACAATGAGCAGTTCTTC. The J gene is TRBJ2-1, the V gene TRBV5-1; no definite D call. V was pared by 2 bases and J by 0 bases, with 12 bases between. Germline CDR1 SGHRS, CDR2 YFSETQ. The CDR3 length is 16 residues. Combining the CDR3 with reference TRBV5-1 and TRBJ2-1 gives the whole variable domain KAGVTQTPRYLIKTRGQQVTLSCSPISGHRSVSWYQQTPGQGLQFLFEYFSETQRNKGNFPGRFSGRQFSNSRSEMNVSTLELGDSALYLCASSFSLPSSYNEQFFGPGTRLTVL.

This clone was recorded once. The CDR3 nucleotides read TGTGCCAGCAGTTTATCGGTCTTTGAGACCCAGTACTTC. Its translation is CASSLSVFETQYF. The rearrangement links TRBV27 to TRBJ2-5; D is uncertain. The CDR3 sequence is 13 residues long. V dropped 0 bases and J dropped 5 bases, with 7 bases sitting between them. Germline-derived CDR1 and CDR2 are MNHEY and SMNVEV (reference sequence).

This clone was found once. This chain joins TRBV9 and TRBJ2-1; 7 bases map to TRBD2. CDR1 is SGDLS, CDR2 YYNGEE, per germline. The trim removed 3 bases at V and 0 bases at J, leaving 15 bases unmatched. This CDR3 contains 19 residues. The chain's CDR3 is CASSALPGERGSSYNEQFF. The CDR3 region has the DNA TGTGCCAGCAGCGCCCTTCCGGGGGAGCGGGGCAGCTCCTACAATGAGCAGTTCTTC.

This clone has just a few counts. The J gene is TRBJ2-3, the V gene TRBV29-1, with D possibly matching TRBD2 (6 bases). The V and J ends lost 3 bases and 4 bases respectively, with 8 bases between them. CDR3 size: 12 residues. Germline loops: CDR1 SQVTM, CDR2 ANQGSEA. The CDR3, as DNA: TGCAGCGTTGACAGGAGGGCAGATACGCAGTATTTT. This sequence encodes CSVDRRADTQYF.

In its sample, this clone was seen once. This rearrangement joins TRBV5-6 to TRBJ2-5; TRBD2 matches at 13 bases. The CDR3 contains 15 residues. The V gene's germline CDR1 is SGHDT and CDR2 YYEEEE. V gave up 3 bases and J gave up 7 bases; unmatched junction bases: 6. CDR3 sequence reads: CASSWRTSGGSTQYF. As DNA, the CDR3 is TGTGCCAGCAGCTGGAGGACTAGCGGGGGTTCGACCCAGTACTTC.

This clone has just one count. The rearrangement joins TRBV30 to TRBJ2-5, with D possibly TRBD2 on 7 matching bases. V was cut by 7 bases and J by 2 bases, with 17 bases left in between. CDR3 length: 14 amino acids. In germline, CDR1 is GTSNPN, CDR2 SVGIG (reference sequence). CDR3 nucleotide sequence: TGTGCCTTGAGGCGAGGGGGGGGTCAAGAGACCCAGTACTTC. This translates into CALRRGGGQETQYF. The variable domain in full, with the rest retrieved from reference TRBV30 and TRBJ2-5, is SQTIHQWPATLVQPVGSPLSLECTVEGTSNPNLYWYRQAAGRGLQLLFYSVGIGQISSEVPQNLSASRPQDRQFILSSKKLLLSDSGFYLCALRRGGGQETQYFGPGTRLLVL.

The gene calls are TRBV13 and TRBJ2-1, with D possibly TRBD1 on 6 matching bases. The length of the CDR3 is 13 residues. Trimming took off 1 base at V and 8 bases at J, with 9 bases between the two ends. Germline CDR1 reads PRHDT; CDR2 reads FYEKMQ (reference sequence). This CDR3 is CASSLAGEDEQFF. The CDR3 nucleotides read TGTGCCAGCAGCTTAGCAGGGGAAGATGAGCAGTTCTTC.